This T cell receptor (beta chain) appears in the sequencing data of a study of shared clonotypes between healthy human individuals. Findings of the study overall: An effect of sequencing depth on clonotype sharing among donors was expected.

With regard to this clone: No antigen is known for it.

The CDR3 has 17 residues. Unmatched junction bases numbered 9, after V lost 3 bases and J lost 5 bases. CDR1 LNHNV and CDR2 YYDKDF come from the germline V gene (reference sequence). Each donor was a Caucasian adult residing in Nashville, Tennessee. Profiled with immunoSEQ multiplex PCR; TCRdb holds only in-frame clones, not every one. The profile shows about 490,000 clones, roughly 80% of them singletons. This receptor was obtained from a woman aged 40 to 50 in good health. Some clones in this sample may be carry-over from other donors' samples. The rearrangement uses TRBV15 and TRBJ2-7, with 14 bases lining up with TRBD2. The sequencing sample was made of PBMCs. CDR3 amino acids: CATSSLPPGLAGDEQYF. The CDR3, as DNA: TGTGCCACCAGCAGCCTCCCCCCGGGACTAGCGGGAGACGAGCAGTACTTC.